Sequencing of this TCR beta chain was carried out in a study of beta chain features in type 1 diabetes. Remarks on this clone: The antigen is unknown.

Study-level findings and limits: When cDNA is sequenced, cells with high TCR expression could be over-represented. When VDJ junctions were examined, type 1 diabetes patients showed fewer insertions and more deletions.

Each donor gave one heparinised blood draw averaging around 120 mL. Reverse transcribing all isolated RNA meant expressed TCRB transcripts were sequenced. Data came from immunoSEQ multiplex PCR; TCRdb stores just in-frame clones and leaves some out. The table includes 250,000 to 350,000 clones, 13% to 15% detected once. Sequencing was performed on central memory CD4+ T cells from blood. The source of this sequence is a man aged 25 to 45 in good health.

The CDR3 loop is CASSLAGQSYNEQFF. As DNA, the CDR3 is TGCGCCAGCAGCTTGGCGGGACAGTCCTACAATGAGCAGTTCTTC. The gene calls are TRBV5-1 and TRBJ2-1, with 7 bases lining up with TRBD1. V was pared by 0 bases and J by 1 base, with 1 base of the junction left unmatched. The germline V gene encodes CDR1 SGHRS and CDR2 YFSETQ. The CDR3 has 15 amino acids.